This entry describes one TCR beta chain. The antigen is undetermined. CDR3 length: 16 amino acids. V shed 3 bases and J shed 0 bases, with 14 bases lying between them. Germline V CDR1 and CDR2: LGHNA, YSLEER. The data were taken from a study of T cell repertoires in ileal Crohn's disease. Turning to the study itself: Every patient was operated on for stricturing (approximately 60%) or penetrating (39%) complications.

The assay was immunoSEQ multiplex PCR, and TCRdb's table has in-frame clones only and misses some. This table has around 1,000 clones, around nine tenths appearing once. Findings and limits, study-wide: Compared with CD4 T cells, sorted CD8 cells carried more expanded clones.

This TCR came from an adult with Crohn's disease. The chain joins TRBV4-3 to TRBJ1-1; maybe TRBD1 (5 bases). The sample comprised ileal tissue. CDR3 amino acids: CASSQGTGPMNTEAFF. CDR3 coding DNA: TGCGCCAGCAGCCAGGGAACAGGCCCGATGAACACTGAAGCTTTCTTT.